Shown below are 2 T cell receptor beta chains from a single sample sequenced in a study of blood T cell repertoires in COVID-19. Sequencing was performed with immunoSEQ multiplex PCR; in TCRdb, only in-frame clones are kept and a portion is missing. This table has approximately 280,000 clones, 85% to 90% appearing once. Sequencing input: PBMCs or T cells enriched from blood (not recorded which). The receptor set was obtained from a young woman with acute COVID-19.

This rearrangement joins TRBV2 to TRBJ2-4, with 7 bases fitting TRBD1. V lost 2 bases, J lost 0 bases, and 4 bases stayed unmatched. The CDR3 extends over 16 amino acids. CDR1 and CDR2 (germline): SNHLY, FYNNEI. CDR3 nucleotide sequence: TGTGCCAGCAGTGAAAGGGGGCCCCTAGCCAAAAACATTCAGTACTTC. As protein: CASSERGPLAKNIQYF. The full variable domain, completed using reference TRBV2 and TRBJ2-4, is EPEVTQTPSHQVTQMGQEVILRCVPISNHLYFYWYRQILGQKVEFLVSFYNNEISEKSEIFDDQFSVERPDGSNFTLKIRSTKLEDSAMYFCASSERGPLAKNIQYFGAGTRLSVL.

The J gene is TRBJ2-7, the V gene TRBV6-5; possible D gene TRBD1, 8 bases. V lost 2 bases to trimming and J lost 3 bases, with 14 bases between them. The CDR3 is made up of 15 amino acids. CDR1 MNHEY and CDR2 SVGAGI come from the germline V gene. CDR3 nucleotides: TGTGCCAGCAGTTACCGGACAGGGAGGGACTACGAGCAGTACTTC. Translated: CASSYRTGRDYEQYF.